A single sample is the source of the 20 T cell receptor beta chains below, sequenced in a study of CD8+ T cells in alopecia areata. RNA extraction was followed by reverse transcription into cDNA, which acted as the sequencing template. Sequencing used immunoSEQ multiplex PCR; TCRdb keeps in-frame clones, though not all of them. This sample has some 170,000 clones, with about three fifths found just once. Stated treatment: oral pan-JAK inhibitor, 5-10 mg twice daily. The sample here was CD4+ T cells sorted from blood, taken between weeks 55 and 65, from a patient treated with tofacitinib. The receptors come from a human donor with alopecia areata.

The chain is built from TRBV2 and TRBJ2-7; D ambiguous. The CDR3 has 14 residues. V dropped 7 bases and J dropped 2 bases, with 15 bases sitting between them. Germline V gene sequence: CDR1 SNHLY, CDR2 FYNNEI. The CDR3 DNA reads TGTGCCAGCAACCCAGGCAGTAATACCTACGAGCAGTACTTC. Its protein product is CASNPGSNTYEQYF.

The chain employs TRBV7-9 and TRBJ2-5; D call uncertain. CDR1 is SEHNR and CDR2 is FQNEAQ in the germline V gene (reference sequence). Trimming removed 3 bases from V and 0 bases from J, with 11 bases in between. The CDR3 is 15 residues long. CDR3 loop: CASSLNTRYQETQYF. The DNA for the CDR3 is TGTGCCAGCAGCTTGAACACCCGATACCAAGAGACCCAGTACTTC. The whole variable domain, filled in from reference TRBV7-9 and TRBJ2-5, reads DTGVSQNPRHKITKRGQNVTFRCDPISEHNRLYWYRQTLGQGPEFLTYFQNEAQLEKSRLLSDRFSAERPKGSFSTLEIQRTEQGDSAMYLCASSLNTRYQETQYFGPGTRLLVL.

This chain uses TRBV6-5 with TRBJ2-7, with TRBD2 as a possible D gene (5 bases). Germline assignment: CDR1 MNHEY and CDR2 SVGAGI. Deletions cut 6 bases from V and 6 bases from J, with 12 bases between. This CDR3 has 12 amino acids. CDR3 sequence (DNA): TGTGCCAGCAGCCCCGACGGAGGCGAGCAGTACTTC. It specifies CASSPDGGEQYF.

This clone has only one observation. The chain has TRBV10-3 and TRBJ1-2; D not resolved. The CDR3 totals 15 residues. Trimming left V 0 bases short and J 2 bases short, with 10 bases between. CDR1 is ENHRY and CDR2 is SYGVKD in the germline V gene. For the CDR3, the DNA is TGTGCCATCAGTGAGTCGATGTACAGCAACTATGGCTACACCTTC. Protein: CAISESMYSNYGYTF.

The chain employs TRBV5-1 and TRBJ2-1; D could derive from TRBD1 or TRBD2 (6 bases each). CDR1 and CDR2 (germline): SGHRS, YFSETQ. Trimming took off 1 base at V and 9 bases at J, with 11 bases between the two ends. The CDR3 is made up of 13 amino acids. CDR3: CASSLNGGLEQFF. The CDR3 coding sequence is TGCGCCAGCAGCTTGAATGGGGGGCTTGAGCAGTTCTTC.

This clone was counted a few times. The CDR3 reads CADGQDPLFF. The CDR3, as DNA: TGTGCCGACGGGCAGGATCCACTGTTTTTT. V gene TRBV21-1 combines with J gene TRBJ1-4. TRBV21-1 is labeled a pseudogene. The CDR3 sequence is 10 residues long.

This clone was detected only a few times. The chain employs TRBV14 and TRBJ1-1; a possible D gene is TRBD1 (6 bases). This CDR3 spans 15 amino acids. Germline loops: CDR1 SGHDN, CDR2 FVKESK. V lost 3 bases and J lost 1, with 12 bases in between. The CDR3: CASSHHREGNTEAFF. CDR3 DNA: TGTGCCAGCAGCCATCACAGGGAGGGGAACACTGAAGCTTTCTTT. The full variable domain, with the rest looked up from reference TRBV14 and TRBJ1-1, is EAGVTQFPSHSVIEKGQTVTLRCDPISGHDNLYWYRRVMGKEIKFLLHFVKESKQDESGMPNNRFLAERTGGTYSTLKVQPAELEDSGVYFCASSHHREGNTEAFFGQGTRLTVV.

The chain carries TRBV5-4 and TRBJ2-3; 7 bases line up with TRBD2. From germline, CDR1 is SGHNT and CDR2 YYREEE (reference sequence). V dropped 4 bases and J dropped 1; count of bases not matched to a gene: 9. This CDR3 region has 16 residues. Here the CDR3 DNA reads TGTGCCAGCAGCAGCCGATGGGGGGGTGGCACAGATACGCAGTATTTT. Translated, it gives CASSSRWGGGTDTQYF.

This chain joins TRBV30 and TRBJ1-2, with TRBD1 as a possible D gene (5 bases). CDR1 is GTSNPN and CDR2 is SVGIG in the germline V gene (reference sequence). Trimming left V 2 bases short and J 2 bases short, with 12 bases between. This CDR3 has 14 amino acids. DNA of the CDR3: TGTGCCTGGAGTCGGGGGAGGGTGAACTATGGCTACACCTTC. Amino acids: CAWSRGRVNYGYTF.

The V call is TRBV29-1, the J call TRBJ1-4; 8 bases fit TRBD1. Germline trimming cut 7 bases from V and 7 bases from J; bases unmatched to any gene: 8. The CDR3 is made up of 13 amino acids. Germline CDR1 reads SQVTM; CDR2 reads ANQGSEA. In nucleotides, the CDR3 is TGCAGCGCCGTGGGACAGGTCGGTGAAAAACTGTTTTTT. This translates into CSAVGQVGEKLFF.

The V and J genes are TRBV5-1 and TRBJ2-2, with D uncertain. The CDR3 extends over 16 amino acids. The germline V gene encodes CDR1 SGHRS and CDR2 YFSETQ. V lost 2 bases, J lost 6 bases, and 17 bases lay in between. CDR3 residues: CASSFGRQVTSGELFF. The CDR3, as DNA: TGCGCCAGCAGCTTCGGGCGACAAGTGACATCCGGGGAGCTGTTTTTT. The full variable domain, in which reference TRBV5-1 and TRBJ2-2 provide the parts outside the CDR3, is KAGVTQTPRYLIKTRGQQVTLSCSPISGHRSVSWYQQTPGQGLQFLFEYFSETQRNKGNFPGRFSGRQFSNSRSEMNVSTLELGDSALYLCASSFGRQVTSGELFFGEGSRLTVL.

This chain uses TRBV15 with TRBJ2-7; tentatively, D is TRBD1 (5 bases). With 9 bases removed from V and 2 bases from J, the gap between germline ends came to 17 bases. The CDR3 sequence is 14 residues long. The germline CDR1 and CDR2 sequences are LNHNV and YYDKDF (reference sequence). CDR3 DNA: TGTGCCACTTCGGTAGACAGCAAAACCTACGAGCAGTACTTC. This gives the protein CATSVDSKTYEQYF.

The chain recombines TRBV7-9 with TRBJ1-3, with unresolved D. Per the germline V gene, CDR1 is SEHNR and CDR2 is FQNEAQ (reference sequence). The CDR3 totals 13 residues. V lost 7 bases and J lost 8, with 15 bases in between. CDR3 loop: CASKRLAVDTIYF. As DNA, the CDR3 is TGTGCCAGCAAACGGCTCGCTGTAGACACCATATATTTT.

The gene calls are TRBV20-1 and TRBJ2-5; D is uncertain. The closer fit of TRBJ2-7 to the DNA end suggests the J call may be wrong. The CDR3 runs to 10 residues. From germline, CDR1 is DFQATT and CDR2 SNEGSKA (reference sequence). The CDR3 spells CSALNTEQYF. The CDR3 nucleotides read TGCAGTGCCCTAAACACCGAGCAGTACTTC.

This clone has a single count. The J gene is TRBJ2-2, the V gene TRBV4-2; D uncertain. The CDR3 has 14 amino acids. Germline V gene lookup returns CDR1 LGHNA and CDR2 YNFKEQ. Trimming shortened V by 3 bases and J by 4 bases, and 9 bases separated the two germline ends. The CDR3 DNA follows: TGTGCCAGCAGCCAGCTGACTTCCACCGGGGAGCTGTTTTTT. Translated: CASSQLTSTGELFF.

The chain has TRBV18 and TRBJ2-5; 8 bases are a match to TRBD1. The V gene end was trimmed by 3 bases and the J gene end by 5 bases; junction bases not matched to a gene: 2. Looked up from germline, CDR1 is KGHSH and CDR2 is LQKENI. This CDR3 is 13 amino acids long. CDR3 loop: CASSPTGVETQYF. CDR3 DNA: TGTGCCAGCTCACCGACAGGGGTGGAGACCCAGTACTTC. Complete variable domain (other parts from reference TRBV18 and TRBJ2-5): NAGVMQNPRHLVRRRGQEARLRCSPMKGHSHVYWYRQLPEEGLKFMVYLQKENIIDESGMPKERFSAEFPKEGPSILRIQQVVRGDSAAYFCASSPTGVETQYFGPGTRLLVL.

V and J are TRBV6-1 and TRBJ1-6; TRBD1 matches 7 bases. The CDR3 is made up of 13 amino acids. Germline lookup yields CDR1 MNHNS and CDR2 SASEGT. After removal of 5 bases from V and 9 bases from J, the junction contained 4 bases not matched to a gene. The CDR3 sequence: CASSRPGGSPLHF. In nucleotides, the CDR3 is TGTGCCAGCAGTCGACCAGGGGGTTCACCCCTCCACTTT.

This clone has just a few counts. The gene calls are TRBV7-9 and TRBJ1-1; D is ambiguous. Germline CDR1 is SEHNR and CDR2 is FQNEAQ (reference sequence). Trimming cost V 1 base and J 6 bases, with 9 bases left between them. This CDR3 spans 13 amino acids. CDR3: CASSLDGSPEAFF. CDR3 nucleotides: TGTGCCAGCAGCTTAGATGGGTCTCCTGAAGCTTTCTTT.

The chain has TRBV16 and TRBJ2-1, with TRBD2 as a possible D gene (5 bases). The CDR3 is 18 residues long. Trimming stripped 2 bases from V and 0 bases from J, with 17 bases between. Germline lookup yields CDR1 KGHSY and CDR2 FQNENV. CDR3 sequence reads: CASSQVPPTTSSYNEQFF. For the CDR3, the DNA is TGTGCCAGCAGCCAAGTCCCACCTACAACTAGCTCCTACAATGAGCAGTTCTTC. The full variable domain, its missing parts supplied by reference TRBV16 and TRBJ2-1, is GEEVAQTPKHLVRGEGQKAKLYCAPIKGHSYVFWYQQVLKNEFKFLISFQNENVFDETGMPKERFSAKCLPNSPCSLEIQATKLEDSAVYFCASSQVPPTTSSYNEQFFGPGTRLTVL.

The chain joins TRBV5-6 to TRBJ2-4; the D call may be TRBD1 or TRBD2 (5 bases each). V shed 2 bases and J shed 0 bases, with 12 bases lying between them. The CDR3 is made up of 16 amino acids. Germline CDR1 SGHDT, CDR2 YYEEEE. In nucleotides, the CDR3 is TGTGCCAGCAGCTTTTTAGAGGGGAGAGCCAAAAACATTCAGTACTTC. Its protein is CASSFLEGRAKNIQYF.